Included here is one TCR beta chain sequence, with context. TCRdb re-called the 5' RACE reads; one entry per CDR3 protein, DNA not given. This sample's table reports about 390,000 distinct CDR3 sequences. The data are from a study of T cells expressing NK-cell markers. The sequence came from a woman aged 45-59 years in good health. Sequencing was performed on blood T cells: a sorted CD56 or NKG2C T cell subset, CD4+ or CD8+ T cells, or bulk PBMC T cells (not recorded which).

The CDR3 protein is CASSTRTTNEKLFF. The gene calls are TRBV19 and TRBJ1-4. This CDR3 has 14 amino acids. Germline values: CDR1 LNHDA, CDR2 SQIVND (reference sequence).